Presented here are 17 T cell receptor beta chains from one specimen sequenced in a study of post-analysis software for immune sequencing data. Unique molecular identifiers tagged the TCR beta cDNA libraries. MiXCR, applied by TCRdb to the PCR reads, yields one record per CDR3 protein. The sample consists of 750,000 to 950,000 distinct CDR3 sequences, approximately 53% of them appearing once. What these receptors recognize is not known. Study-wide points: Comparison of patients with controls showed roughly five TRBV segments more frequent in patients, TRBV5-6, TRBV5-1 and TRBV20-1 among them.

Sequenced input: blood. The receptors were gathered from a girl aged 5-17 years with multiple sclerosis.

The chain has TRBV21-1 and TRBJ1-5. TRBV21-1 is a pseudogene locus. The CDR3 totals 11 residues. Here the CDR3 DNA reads TGTGCCAGCAGCCCTCAGCCGCCCCAGCATTTT. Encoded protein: CASSPQPPQHF.

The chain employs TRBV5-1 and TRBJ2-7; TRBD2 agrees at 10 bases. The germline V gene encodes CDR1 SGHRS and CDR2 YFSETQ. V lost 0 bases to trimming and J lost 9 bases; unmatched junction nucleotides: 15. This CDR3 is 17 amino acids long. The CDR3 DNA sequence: TGCGCCAGCAGCTTGGATAGGCCTAGCGGGGGTTCCTTTGGGCAGTACTTC. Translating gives CASSLDRPSGGSFGQYF.

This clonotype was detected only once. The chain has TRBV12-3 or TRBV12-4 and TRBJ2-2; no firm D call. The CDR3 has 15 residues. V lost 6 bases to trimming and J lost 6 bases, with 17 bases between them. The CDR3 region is CASRNQARAAGELFF. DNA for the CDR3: TGTGCCAGCAGGAACCAGGCGCGTGCGGCCGGGGAGCTGTTTTTT.

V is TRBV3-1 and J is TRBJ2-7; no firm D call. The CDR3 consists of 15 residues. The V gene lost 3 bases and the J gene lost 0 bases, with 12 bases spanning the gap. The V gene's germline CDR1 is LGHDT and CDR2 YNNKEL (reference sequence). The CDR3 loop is CASSQALVGSYEQYF. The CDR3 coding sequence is TGTGCCAGCAGCCAGGCCTTGGTGGGCTCCTACGAGCAGTACTTC.

CDR3 sequence: CASSERQGYNEQFF. CDR3 coding DNA: TGTGCCAGCAGTGAGAGACAGGGATACAATGAGCAGTTCTTC. The chain employs TRBV2 and TRBJ2-1, with 7 bases matching TRBD1. V lost 3 bases and J lost 4; bases outside the gene matches: 3. The CDR3 is made up of 14 amino acids. Germline CDR1 SNHLY, CDR2 FYNNEI.

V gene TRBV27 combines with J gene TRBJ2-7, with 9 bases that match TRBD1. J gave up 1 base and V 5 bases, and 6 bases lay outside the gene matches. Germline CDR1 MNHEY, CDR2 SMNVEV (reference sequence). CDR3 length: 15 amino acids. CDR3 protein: CASSATGQGSYEQYF. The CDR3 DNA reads TGTGCCAGCAGTGCAACGGGACAGGGATCCTACGAGCAGTACTTC.

CDR3 sequence reads: CASSFAGIHNEQFF. The CDR3 coding sequence is TGTGCCAGCAGTTTTGCAGGGATCCACAATGAGCAGTTCTTC. The chain recombines TRBV12-3 or TRBV12-4 with TRBJ2-1, with a tentative D call TRBD1 (5 bases). There are 14 residues in the CDR3. Trimming pared 3 bases from V and 5 bases from J, leaving 11 bases between.

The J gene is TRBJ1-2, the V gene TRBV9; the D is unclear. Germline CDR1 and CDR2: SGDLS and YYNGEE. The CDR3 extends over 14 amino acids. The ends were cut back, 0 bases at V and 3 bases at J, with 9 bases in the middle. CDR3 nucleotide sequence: TGTGCCAGCAGCGTAGGGGGAGCAGACTATGGCTACACCTTC. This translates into CASSVGGADYGYTF. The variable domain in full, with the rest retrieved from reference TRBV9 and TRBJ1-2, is DSGVTQTPKHLITATGQRVTLRCSPRSGDLSVYWYQQSLDQGLQFLIQYYNGEERAKGNILERFSAQQFPDLHSELNLSSLELGDSALYFCASSVGGADYGYTFGSGTRLTVV.

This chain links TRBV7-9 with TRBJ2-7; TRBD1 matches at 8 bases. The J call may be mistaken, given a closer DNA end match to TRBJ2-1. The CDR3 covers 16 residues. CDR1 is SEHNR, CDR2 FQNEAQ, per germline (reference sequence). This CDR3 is CASSLDLGQATREQFF. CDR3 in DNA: TGTGCCAGCAGCCTGGATTTGGGACAGGCAACTAGGGAGCAGTTCTTC.

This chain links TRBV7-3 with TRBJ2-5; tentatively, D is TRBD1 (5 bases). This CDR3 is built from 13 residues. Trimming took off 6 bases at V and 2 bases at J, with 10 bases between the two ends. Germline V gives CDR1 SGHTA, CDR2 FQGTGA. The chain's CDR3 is CASSLYRQETQYF. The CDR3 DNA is TGTGCCAGCAGTTTGTACAGGCAAGAGACCCAGTACTTC. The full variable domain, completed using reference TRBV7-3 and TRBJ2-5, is GAGVSQTPSNKVTEKGKYVELRCDPISGHTALYWYRQSLGQGPEFLIYFQGTGAADDSGLPNDRFFAVRPEGSVSTLKIQRTERGDSAVYLCASSLYRQETQYFGPGTRLLVL.

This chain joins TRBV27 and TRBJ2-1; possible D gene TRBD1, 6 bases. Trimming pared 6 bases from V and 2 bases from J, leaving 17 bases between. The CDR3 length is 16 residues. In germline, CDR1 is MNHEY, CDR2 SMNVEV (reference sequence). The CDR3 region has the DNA TGTGCCAGCAGACCACCCCAGGGGAACCCCTACAATGAGCAGTTCTTC. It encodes CASRPPQGNPYNEQFF.

CDR3 residues: CASALMGLSRHNQPQHF. The CDR3 DNA follows: TGTGCCAGCGCGCTGATGGGCCTCAGTAGGCACAATCAGCCCCAGCATTTT. The rearrangement joins TRBV6-4 to TRBJ1-5, with unresolved D. Trimming left V 8 bases short and J 3 bases short, with 23 bases between. CDR1 is MRHNA and CDR2 is SNTAGT in the germline V gene. This CDR3 region has 17 residues.

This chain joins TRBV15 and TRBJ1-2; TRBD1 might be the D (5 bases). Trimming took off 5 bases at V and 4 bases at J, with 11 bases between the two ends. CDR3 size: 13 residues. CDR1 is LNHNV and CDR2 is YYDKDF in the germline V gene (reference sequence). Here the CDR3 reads CATSLGGGYGYTF. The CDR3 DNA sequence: TGTGCCACCAGCTTGGGGGGAGGCTATGGCTACACCTTC.

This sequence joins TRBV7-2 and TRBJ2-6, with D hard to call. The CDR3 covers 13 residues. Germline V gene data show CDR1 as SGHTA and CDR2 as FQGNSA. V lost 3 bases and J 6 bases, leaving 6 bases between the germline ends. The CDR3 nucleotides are TGTGCCAGCAGCTTGTTGGTGGCCAACGTCCTGACTTTC. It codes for CASSLLVANVLTF.

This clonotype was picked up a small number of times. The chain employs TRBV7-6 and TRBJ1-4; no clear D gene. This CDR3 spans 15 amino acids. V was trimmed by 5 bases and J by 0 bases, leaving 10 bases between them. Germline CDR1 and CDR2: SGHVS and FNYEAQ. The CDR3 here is CASSRDTTTNEKLFF. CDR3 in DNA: TGTGCCAGCAGCCGCGACACCACAACTAATGAAAAACTGTTTTTT.

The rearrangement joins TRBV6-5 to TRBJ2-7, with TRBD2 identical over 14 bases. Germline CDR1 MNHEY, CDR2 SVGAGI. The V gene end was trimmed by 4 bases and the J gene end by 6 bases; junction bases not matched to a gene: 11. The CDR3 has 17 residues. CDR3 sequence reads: CASSFGTSGSIEVEQYF. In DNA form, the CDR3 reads TGTGCCAGCAGTTTCGGGACTAGCGGGAGTATTGAGGTCGAGCAGTACTTC.

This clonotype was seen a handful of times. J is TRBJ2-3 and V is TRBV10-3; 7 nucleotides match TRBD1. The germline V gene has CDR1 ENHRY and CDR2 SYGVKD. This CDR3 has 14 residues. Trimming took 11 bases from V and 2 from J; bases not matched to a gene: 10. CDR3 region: CASIRDSNTDTQYF. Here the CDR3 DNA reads TGTGCCTCCATCCGGGACAGTAACACAGATACGCAGTATTTT.